The 4 T cell receptor beta chains below come from one sample, sequenced in a study of shared clonotypes between healthy human individuals. Assay used: immunoSEQ multiplex PCR; TCRdb lists only in-frame clones, some missing. The profile shows around 610,000 clones, 95% to 96% of them singletons. CD8 cells regarded as naive lacked CD45RO, were positively chosen for CCR7, and omitted terminally differentiated effector memory CD45RA+ cells. The specimen was naive CD8+ T cells sorted from blood. These receptors were obtained from a woman between 25 and 40 years old in good health.

The chain recombines TRBV7-6 with TRBJ2-3; TRBD1 agrees at 9 bases. Germline V gene sequence: CDR1 SGHVS, CDR2 FNYEAQ. This CDR3 has 15 residues. V shed 6 bases, J shed 5 bases, and the junction held 9 bases outside the gene matches. This CDR3 reads CASSPTGGFGDTQYF. The CDR3 region has the DNA TGTGCCAGCAGTCCTACAGGGGGCTTTGGAGATACGCAGTATTTT. The full variable domain, its missing parts supplied by reference TRBV7-6 and TRBJ2-3, is GAGVSQSPRYKVTKRGQDVALRCDPISGHVSLYWYRQALGQGPEFLTYFNYEAQQDKSGLPNDRFSAERPEGSISTLTIQRTEQRDSAMYRCASSPTGGFGDTQYFGPGTRLTVL.

This clone was counted once. The rearrangement uses TRBV19 and TRBJ1-1, with D perhaps matching TRBD1 (5 bases). The V gene lost 7 bases and the J gene lost 1 base, with 10 bases spanning the gap. The CDR3 is made up of 13 amino acids. Germline CDR1 reads LNHDA; CDR2 reads SQIVND (reference sequence). The DNA for the CDR3 is TGTGCCAGTACCCTGGGACCGAACACTGAAGCTTTCTTT. Protein sequence: CASTLGPNTEAFF.

The rearrangement joins TRBV5-4 to TRBJ1-2; 12 bases are a match to TRBD1. The V and J ends lost 9 bases and 7 bases, in that order; junction bases with no gene match: 13. There are 15 residues in the CDR3. Germline CDR1 reads SGHNT; CDR2 reads YYREEE (reference sequence). CDR3 loop: CAIEKWGQGARGYTF. CDR3 DNA sequence: TGTGCCATCGAAAAGTGGGGACAGGGGGCTCGTGGCTACACCTTC.

This chain's CDR3 is CASSLEGLEETQYF. The CDR3 DNA reads as TGTGCCAGCAGCTTGGAAGGACTAGAAGAGACCCAGTACTTC. V and J are TRBV5-5 and TRBJ2-5, with 7 bases aligning to TRBD2. The CDR3 extends over 14 amino acids. V gave up 0 bases and J gave up 3 bases; unmatched junction bases: 2. The germline CDR1 and CDR2 sequences are SGHKS and YYEKEE (reference sequence).